One sample yielded the 12 T cell receptor beta chains listed below, sequenced in a study of blood T cell repertoires in COVID-19. Sequencing used immunoSEQ multiplex PCR; TCRdb keeps in-frame clones, though not all of them. The sample carries some 280,000 clones, roughly 90% recorded once. Material for sequencing was peripheral blood. These receptors were obtained from a woman in her fifties or sixties with acute or convalescent COVID-19.

The gene calls are TRBV6-2 or TRBV6-3 and TRBJ2-1; D unresolved. Germline CDR1 is MNHEY and CDR2 is SVGEGT. The CDR3 runs to 16 residues. Trimming stripped 2 bases from V and 2 bases from J, with 13 bases between. Written as DNA, the CDR3 is TGTGCCAGCAGTTACGATGGGCGTTGGACCTACAATGAGCAGTTCTTC. As protein: CASSYDGRWTYNEQFF.

The rearrangement uses TRBV7-8 and TRBJ2-1, with TRBD2 matching 10 bases. The CDR3 extends over 17 amino acids. Germline V gene lookup returns CDR1 SGHVS and CDR2 FQNEAQ. J lost 6 bases, V lost 5 bases, and 13 bases had no gene match. This chain's CDR3 is CASSPTRERGGGNEQFF. DNA of the CDR3: TGTGCCAGCAGCCCAACCCGTGAGCGGGGGGGCGGCAATGAGCAGTTCTTC.

The gene calls are TRBV6-6 and TRBJ2-1, with 13 bases fitting TRBD2. Germline V gene data show CDR1 as MNHNY and CDR2 as SVGAGI (reference sequence). Unmatched junction bases numbered 7, after V lost 6 bases and J lost 8 bases. The CDR3 is made up of 15 amino acids. CDR3 nucleotide sequence: TGTGCCAGCAGACCGGGACTAGCGGGAAATTATGAGCAGTTCTTC. Protein sequence: CASRPGLAGNYEQFF.

The V and J genes are TRBV19 and TRBJ2-5, with TRBD1 matching 10 bases. Germline values: CDR1 LNHDA, CDR2 SQIVND (reference sequence). V trimming: 6 bases; J trimming: 3 bases; junction bases outside the gene matches: 7. CDR3 size: 15 residues. As DNA, the CDR3 is TGTGCCAGTAGCCCCCGGACAGGGGGGGAAGAGACCCAGTACTTC. Its protein is CASSPRTGGEETQYF.

V usage is TRBV19 and J usage is TRBJ1-5; D may be TRBD1 (6 bases). Trimming took off 4 bases at V and 4 bases at J, with 14 bases between the two ends. This CDR3 comprises 15 residues. Germline V gene data show CDR1 as LNHDA and CDR2 as SQIVND (reference sequence). CDR3 nucleotides: TGTGCCAGTAGTACCCGGCAGGGGCGTAATCAGCCCCAGCATTTT. Translated: CASSTRQGRNQPQHF.

This chain uses TRBV7-2 with TRBJ1-1; the D is unclear. The CDR3 contains 15 residues. V gave up 0 bases and J gave up 1 base, with 9 bases separating them. Germline V gives CDR1 SGHTA, CDR2 FQGNSA. Here the CDR3 DNA reads TGTGCCAGCAGCTTAGCCACTACCCAGAACACTGAAGCTTTCTTT. The encoded protein is CASSLATTQNTEAFF.

V gene TRBV5-6 combines with J gene TRBJ2-1; a weak D match, TRBD1 (6 bases). V shed 4 bases and J shed 9 bases, with 14 bases lying between them. In germline, CDR1 is SGHDT, CDR2 YYEEEE. The CDR3 extends over 13 amino acids. CDR3 DNA sequence: TGTGCCAGCAGCACCACAGGGCCCGGTGAGCAGTTCTTC. This encodes CASSTTGPGEQFF.

The gene calls are TRBV5-5 and TRBJ2-7, with D uncertain. Looked up from germline, CDR1 is SGHKS and CDR2 is YYEKEE (reference sequence). This CDR3 is 15 amino acids long. V lost 3 bases and J lost 0, with 13 bases in between. The CDR3 sequence is CASSSILHSSYEQYF. The CDR3 DNA is TGTGCCAGCAGCTCTATCCTCCATAGCTCCTACGAGCAGTACTTC.

This clone was picked up a small number of times. V is TRBV7-2 and J is TRBJ2-1; possible D gene TRBD1, 5 bases. The germline V gene encodes CDR1 SGHTA and CDR2 FQGNSA. The CDR3 has 14 residues. Trimming cost V 1 base and J 5 bases, with 9 bases left between them. The CDR3 nucleotides are TGTGCCAGCAGCTTAGGGGGCGCGAACAATGAGCAGTTCTTC. Translation gives CASSLGGANNEQFF.

V and J are TRBV2 and TRBJ1-5, with D possibly TRBD1 on 5 matching bases. The CDR3 has 16 amino acids. V lost 2 bases, J lost 6 bases, and 17 bases lay in between. Germline V gene lookup returns CDR1 SNHLY and CDR2 FYNNEI. DNA of the CDR3: TGTGCCAGCAGTGAAAGGGGCAGGCCAACCTTTCAGCCCCAGCATTTT. It is translated as CASSERGRPTFQPQHF.

This chain connects TRBV7-9 to TRBJ2-7, with D maybe TRBD2 (5 bases). The ends were cut back, 3 bases at V and 5 bases at J, with 11 bases in the middle. There are 13 residues in the CDR3. Germline loops: CDR1 SEHNR, CDR2 FQNEAQ (reference sequence). DNA of the CDR3: TGTGCCAGCAGCTTGGGTGGGCGGGACGAGCAGTACTTC. Encoded protein: CASSLGGRDEQYF.

V gene TRBV29-1 combines with J gene TRBJ2-1; TRBD2 matches at 8 bases. Germline V gives CDR1 SQVTM, CDR2 ANQGSEA. The CDR3 length is 14 residues. The V and J ends lost 4 bases and 6 bases, in that order; junction bases with no gene match: 8. The CDR3 sequence: CSVVGAGVFNEQFF. In nucleotides, the CDR3 is TGCAGCGTTGTGGGAGCGGGAGTGTTCAATGAGCAGTTCTTC.